One sample yielded the 3 T cell receptor beta chains listed below, sequenced in a study of shared clonotypes between healthy human individuals. TCRdb's copy holds only in-frame clones and misses some; the assay was immunoSEQ multiplex PCR. The sample shows some 2 million clones, about 95% of them seen only once. Naive CD8 cells lacked CD45RO and underwent positive selection for CCR7, leaving out terminally differentiated effector memory CD45RA+ cells. The sample consisted of naive CD8+ T cells sorted from blood. Receptors were obtained from a man aged 18 to 29 in good health.

This rearrangement joins TRBV5-1 to TRBJ1-1; D is unclear. The germline V and J ends were trimmed by 0 bases and 3 bases, with 24 bases remaining between them. The CDR3 consists of 19 residues. Germline V lookup: CDR1 SGHRS, CDR2 YFSETQ. The CDR3 DNA is TGCGCCAGCAGCTTGGAAAGTTGGGGTGAATCCTTTGGGGACACTGAAGCTTTCTTT. Protein product: CASSLESWGESFGDTEAFF.

The rearrangement uses TRBV6-1 and TRBJ1-5; D unclear. Trimming left V 3 bases short and J 0 bases short, with 9 bases between. This CDR3 is 15 amino acids long. CDR1 is MNHNS, CDR2 SASEGT, per germline. The CDR3 sequence: CASSENTDSNQPQHF. The CDR3 coding sequence is TGTGCCAGCAGTGAGAACACCGATAGCAATCAGCCCCAGCATTTT.

V usage is TRBV6-1 and J usage is TRBJ2-7, with 11 bases lining up with TRBD1. CDR1 and CDR2 (germline): MNHNS, SASEGT. This CDR3 spans 15 amino acids. V lost 1 base, J lost 6 bases, and 5 bases stayed unmatched. The CDR3 loop is CASSEVGQGVGEQYF. The DNA for the CDR3 is TGTGCCAGCAGTGAAGTGGGACAGGGGGTGGGCGAGCAGTACTTC.